The clone carrying this TCR beta chain occurred many times. As originally analysed: For nucleated cells, counts were estimated from reference gene primer amplification. Sequenced by immunoSEQ multiplex PCR; TCRdb stores in-frame clones only, minus some. V and J calls plus clone size are reproduced from that table; the DNA served to infer D and trimming. This table has 350,000 or so clones, almost 90% appearing once. This entry is derived from a study of blood T cell repertoires in COVID-19. The ends lost 5 bases at V and 9 bases at J; junction bases unmatched: 7. The CDR3 consists of 12 residues. The chain combines TRBV12-3 or TRBV12-4 with TRBJ2-7; 7 bases line up with TRBD1. This TCR was sampled from a young woman who had been exposed to COVID-19. The specimen sequenced was PBMCs or T cells enriched from blood (not recorded which). CDR3 region: CASSATGPWQYF. CDR3 nucleotide sequence: TGTGCCAGCAGTGCGACAGGGCCATGGCAGTACTTC.